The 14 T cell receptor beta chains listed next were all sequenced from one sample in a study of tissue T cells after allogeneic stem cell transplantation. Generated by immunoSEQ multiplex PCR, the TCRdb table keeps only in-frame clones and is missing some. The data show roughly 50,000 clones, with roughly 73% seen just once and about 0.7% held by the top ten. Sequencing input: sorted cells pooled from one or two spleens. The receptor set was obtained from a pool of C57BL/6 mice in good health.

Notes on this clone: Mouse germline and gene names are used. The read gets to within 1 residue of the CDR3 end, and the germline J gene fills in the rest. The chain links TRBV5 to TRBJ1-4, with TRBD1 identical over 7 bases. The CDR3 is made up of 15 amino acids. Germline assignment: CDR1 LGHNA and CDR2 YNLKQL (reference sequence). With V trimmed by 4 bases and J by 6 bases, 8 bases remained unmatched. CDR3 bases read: TGTGCCAGCAGCCCCCGACAGGGAGGGGACGAAAGATTATTT. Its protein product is CASSPRQGGDERLF. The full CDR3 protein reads CASSPRQGGDERLFF.

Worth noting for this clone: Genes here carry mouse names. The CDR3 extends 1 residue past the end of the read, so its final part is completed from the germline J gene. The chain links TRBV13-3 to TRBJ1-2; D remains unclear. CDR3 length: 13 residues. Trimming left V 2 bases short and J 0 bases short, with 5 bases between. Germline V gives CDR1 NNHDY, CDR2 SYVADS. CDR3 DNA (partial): TGTGCCAGCAGTGACACCTCAAACTCCGACTACACC. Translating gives CASSDTSNSDYT. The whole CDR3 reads CASSDTSNSDYTF.

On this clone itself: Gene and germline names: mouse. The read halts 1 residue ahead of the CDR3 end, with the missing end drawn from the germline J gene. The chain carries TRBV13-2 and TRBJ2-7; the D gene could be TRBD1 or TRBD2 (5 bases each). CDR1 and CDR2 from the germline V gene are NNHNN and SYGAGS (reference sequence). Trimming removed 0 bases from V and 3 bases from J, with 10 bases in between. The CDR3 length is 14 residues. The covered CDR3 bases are TGTGCCAGCGGTGATGGGGGGTGGGGCTATGAACAGTAC. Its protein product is CASGDGGWGYEQY. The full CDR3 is CASGDGGWGYEQYF.

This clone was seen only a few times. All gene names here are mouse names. CDR3 sequence: CASSDAYEQYF. CDR3 bases read: TGTGCCAGCAGTGATGCCTATGAACAGTAC. This chain uses TRBV13-1 with TRBJ2-7; D not certain. The CDR3 end is not reached by the read, which stops 1 residue before it; the germline J gene fills it in. The CDR3 has 11 amino acids. Germline V gives CDR1 NSHNY, CDR2 SYGAGN. The V end lost 0 bases, the J end lost 2 bases, and 0 bases lay between the germline ends.

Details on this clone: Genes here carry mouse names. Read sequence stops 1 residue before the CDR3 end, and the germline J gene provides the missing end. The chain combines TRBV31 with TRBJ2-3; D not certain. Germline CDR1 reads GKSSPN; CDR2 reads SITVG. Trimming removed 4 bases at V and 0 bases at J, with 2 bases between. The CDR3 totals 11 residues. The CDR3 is CAWKSAETLYF. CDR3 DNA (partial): TGTGCCTGGAAAAGTGCAGAAACGCTGTAT.

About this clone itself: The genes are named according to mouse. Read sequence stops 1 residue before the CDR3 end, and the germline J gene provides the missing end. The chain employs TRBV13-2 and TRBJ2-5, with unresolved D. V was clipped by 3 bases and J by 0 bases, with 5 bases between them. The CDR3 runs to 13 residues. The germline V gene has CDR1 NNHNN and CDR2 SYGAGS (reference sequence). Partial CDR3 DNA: TGTGCCAGCGGTGGTGACAACCAAGACACCCAGTAC. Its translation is CASGGDNQDTQY. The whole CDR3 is CASGGDNQDTQYF.

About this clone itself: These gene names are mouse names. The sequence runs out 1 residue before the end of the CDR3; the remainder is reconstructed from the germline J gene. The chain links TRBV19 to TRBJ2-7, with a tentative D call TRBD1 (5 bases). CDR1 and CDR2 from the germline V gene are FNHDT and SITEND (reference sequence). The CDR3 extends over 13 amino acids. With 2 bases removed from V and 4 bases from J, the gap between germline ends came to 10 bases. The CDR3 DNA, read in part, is TGTGCCAGCAGTATGGCAGGGTTATATGAACAGTAC. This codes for CASSMAGLYEQY. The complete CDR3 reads CASSMAGLYEQYF.

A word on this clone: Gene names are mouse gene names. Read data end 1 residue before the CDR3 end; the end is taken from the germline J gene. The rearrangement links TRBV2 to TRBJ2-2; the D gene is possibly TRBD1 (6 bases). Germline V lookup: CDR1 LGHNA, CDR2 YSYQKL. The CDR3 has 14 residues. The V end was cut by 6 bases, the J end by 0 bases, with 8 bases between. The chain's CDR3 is CASSDRSNTGQLYF. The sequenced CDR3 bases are TGTGCCAGCAGTGACAGGTCAAACACCGGGCAGCTCTAC.

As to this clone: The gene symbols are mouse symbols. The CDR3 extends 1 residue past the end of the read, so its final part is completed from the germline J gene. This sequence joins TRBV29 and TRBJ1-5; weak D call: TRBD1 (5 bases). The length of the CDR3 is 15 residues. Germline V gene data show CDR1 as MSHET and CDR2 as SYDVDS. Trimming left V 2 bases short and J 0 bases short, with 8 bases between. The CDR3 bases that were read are TGTGCTAGCAGTTTACGGACATATAACAACCAGGCTCCGCTT. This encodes CASSLRTYNNQAPL. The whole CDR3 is CASSLRTYNNQAPLF.

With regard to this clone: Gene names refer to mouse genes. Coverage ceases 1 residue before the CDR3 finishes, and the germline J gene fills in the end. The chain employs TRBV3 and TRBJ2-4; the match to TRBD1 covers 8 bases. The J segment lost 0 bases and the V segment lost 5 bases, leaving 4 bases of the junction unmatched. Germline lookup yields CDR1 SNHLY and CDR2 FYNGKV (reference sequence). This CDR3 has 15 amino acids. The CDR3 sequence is CASSLRGLSQNTLYF. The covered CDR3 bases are TGTGCCAGCAGCCTCAGGGGGCTGAGTCAAAACACCTTGTAC.

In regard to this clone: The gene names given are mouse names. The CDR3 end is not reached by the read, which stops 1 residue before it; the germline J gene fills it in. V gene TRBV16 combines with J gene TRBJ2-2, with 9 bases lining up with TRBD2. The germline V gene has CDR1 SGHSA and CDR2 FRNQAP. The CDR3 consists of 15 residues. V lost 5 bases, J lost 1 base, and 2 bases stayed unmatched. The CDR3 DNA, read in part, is TGTGCAAGCAGCCCGGACTGGGGAAACACCGGGCAGCTCTAC. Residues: CASSPDWGNTGQLY. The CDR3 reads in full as CASSPDWGNTGQLYF.

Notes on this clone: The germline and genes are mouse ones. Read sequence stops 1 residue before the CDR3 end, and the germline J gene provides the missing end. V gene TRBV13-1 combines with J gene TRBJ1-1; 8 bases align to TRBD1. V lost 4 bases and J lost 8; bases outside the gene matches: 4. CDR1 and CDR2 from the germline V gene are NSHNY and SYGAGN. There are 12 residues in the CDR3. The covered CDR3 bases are TGTGCCAGCAGTCCCAGGGGGCTGGAAGTCTTC. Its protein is CASSPRGLEVF. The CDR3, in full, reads CASSPRGLEVFF.

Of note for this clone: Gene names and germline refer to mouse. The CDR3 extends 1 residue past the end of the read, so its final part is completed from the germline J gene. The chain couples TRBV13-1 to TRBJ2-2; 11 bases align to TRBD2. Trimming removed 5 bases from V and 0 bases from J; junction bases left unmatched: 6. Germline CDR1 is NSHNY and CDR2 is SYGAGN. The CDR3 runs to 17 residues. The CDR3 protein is CASRDWGAASNTGQLYF. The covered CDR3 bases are TGTGCCAGCAGGGACTGGGGGGCCGCGTCAAACACCGGGCAGCTCTAC.

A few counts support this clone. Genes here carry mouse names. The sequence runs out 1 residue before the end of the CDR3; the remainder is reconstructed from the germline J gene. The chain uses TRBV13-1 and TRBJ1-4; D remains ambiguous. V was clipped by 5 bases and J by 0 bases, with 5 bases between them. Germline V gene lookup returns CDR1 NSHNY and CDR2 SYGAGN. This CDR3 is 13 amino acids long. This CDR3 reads CASRGFSNERLFF. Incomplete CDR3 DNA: TGTGCCAGCAGAGGGTTTTCCAACGAAAGATTATTT.